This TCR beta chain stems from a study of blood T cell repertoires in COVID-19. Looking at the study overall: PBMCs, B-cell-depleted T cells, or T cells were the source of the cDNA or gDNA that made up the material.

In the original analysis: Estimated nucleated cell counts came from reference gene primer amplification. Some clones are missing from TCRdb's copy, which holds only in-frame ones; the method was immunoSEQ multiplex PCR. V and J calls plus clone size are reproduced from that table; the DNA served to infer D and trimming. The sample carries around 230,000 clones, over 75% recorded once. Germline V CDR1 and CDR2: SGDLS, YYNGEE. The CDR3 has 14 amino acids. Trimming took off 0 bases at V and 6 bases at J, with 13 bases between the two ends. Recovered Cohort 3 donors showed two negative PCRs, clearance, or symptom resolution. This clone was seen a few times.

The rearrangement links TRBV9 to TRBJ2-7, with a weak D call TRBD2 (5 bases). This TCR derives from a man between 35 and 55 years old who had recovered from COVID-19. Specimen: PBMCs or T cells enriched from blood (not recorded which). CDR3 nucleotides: TGTGCCAGCAGCGTAGGAGGCGGGTATGGCGAGCAGTACTTC. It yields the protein CASSVGGGYGEQYF.